The 29 T cell receptor beta chains presented below share a single source sample, sequenced in a study of low-dose radiotherapy and immunotherapy resistance in tumors (dated by TCRdb to the early 2020s). Sequenced using an Illumina HiSeq 2500. To make first-strand cDNA, Superscript III was used along with a set of TRAV- and TRBV-specific primers so that both the TCRalpha and TCRbeta chains were covered. TCRs were amplified for around 20 PCR cycles with Phusion, using a constant-region primer paired with the adapter attached to the V primers. The public sequencing data were trimmed at Q25 with fastp and processed into clonotypes with MiXCR by TCRdb, which kept only in-frame beta chains. All rows with the same CDR3 protein become a single entry with the most common DNA and genes. The sample yields just over 90,000 distinct CDR3 sequences; 20% to 25% were counted once. The biggest ten clones account for around 13% of the sample.

In the paper's terms, the time point label means: after trial treatment. The treatment or condition label of this sample denotes: LDRT plus nivolumab, ipilimumab, low-dose cyclophosphamide and aspirin (RACIN trial). Here the sequenced sample was PBMCs, taken after low-dose radiotherapy plus immunotherapy. These receptors were obtained from a female donor with ovarian cancer.

Many counts were recorded for this clonotype. The chain employs TRBV19 and TRBJ1-5; D unclear. Trimming stripped 2 bases from V and 0 bases from J, with 8 bases between. This CDR3 contains 15 residues. Germline V gives CDR1 LNHDA, CDR2 SQIVND (reference sequence). In DNA form, the CDR3 reads TGTGCCAGTAGTATAATACTCTATAGCAATCAGCCCCAGCATTTT. This codes for CASSIILYSNQPQHF.

This chain links TRBV6-2 or TRBV6-3 with TRBJ1-5; D is perhaps TRBD1 (5 bases). The CDR3 is made up of 16 amino acids. The V gene's germline CDR1 is MNHEY and CDR2 SVGEGT. Trimming removed 5 bases at V and 6 bases at J, with 20 bases between. The CDR3 nucleotides are TGTGCCAGCAGTCGCCCCTATCAGGGTCTGGGTCAGCCCCAGCATTTT. It translates to CASSRPYQGLGQPQHF.

This clonotype was recorded a few times. The DNA is omitted, as the CDR3 cannot be located on it reliably, and the CDR3 follows TCRdb's listing. The gene calls are TRBV6-5 and TRBJ2-2; no check of the table's D call, TRBD2, against the DNA was made. The CDR3 spans 19 amino acids, including both terminal residues. CDR1 and CDR2 from the germline V gene are MNHEY and SVGAGI. CDR3 residues: CASSYLLASGREHRGAVFF.

The sample holds many counts of this clonotype. The V and J genes are TRBV7-3 and TRBJ2-1; D tentatively fits TRBD1 or TRBD2 (5 bases each). CDR1 is SGHTA, CDR2 FQGTGA, per germline. Trimming left V 0 bases short and J 0 bases short, with 6 bases between. The CDR3 runs to 15 residues. The chain's CDR3 is CASSLTRGSYNEQFF. The CDR3 nucleotides read TGTGCCAGCAGCTTAACGAGGGGCTCCTACAATGAGCAGTTCTTC.

The chain recombines TRBV5-1 with TRBJ2-3; the D is unclear. Per the germline V gene, CDR1 is SGHRS and CDR2 is YFSETQ. Trimming left V 4 bases short and J 4 bases short, with 4 bases between. The CDR3 length is 11 residues. This CDR3 reads CASSRSDTQYF. The CDR3 DNA follows: TGCGCCAGCAGCCGGTCAGATACGCAGTATTTT.

Worth noting for this clonotype: A far larger clone is a single base away, which makes a read error likely. The chain links TRBV27 to TRBJ2-1; D not certain. V lost 4 bases and J lost 10, with 14 bases in between. CDR3 length: 13 amino acids. Germline values: CDR1 MNHEY, CDR2 SMNVEV (reference sequence). The CDR3 spells CASSSGQPYEQFF. The DNA for the CDR3 is TGTGCCAGCAGTTCAGGTCAGCCCTACGAGCAGTTCTTC.

This clonotype was counted many times. The chain recombines TRBV29-1 with TRBJ2-1; the D gene could be TRBD1 or TRBD2 (6 bases each). The germline CDR1 and CDR2 sequences are SQVTM and ANQGSEA. V gave up 4 bases and J gave up 8 bases, with 18 bases separating them. This CDR3 is 14 amino acids long. The CDR3 nucleotides are TGCAGCGTTGCGGGGACTGCGAAGGGGGATGAGCAGTTCTTC. Its translation is CSVAGTAKGDEQFF.

This clonotype was picked up a small number of times. The V and J genes are TRBV6-2 or TRBV6-3 and TRBJ2-1, with 11 bases aligning to TRBD2. The CDR3 covers 20 residues. Germline V gives CDR1 MNHEY, CDR2 SVGEGT. With V trimmed by 2 bases and J by 4 bases, 16 bases remained unmatched. CDR3 in amino acids: CASSYEMAASGGRYYNEQFF. CDR3 nucleotide sequence: TGTGCCAGCAGTTACGAGATGGCGGCTAGCGGGGGGCGCTATTACAATGAGCAGTTCTTC.

A note on this clonotype: Lacking the conserved final phenylalanine or tryptophan, this CDR3 likely reflects a read error. It is unclear where the CDR3 begins or ends on the DNA, so no DNA is shown, and the CDR3 is as TCRdb lists it. The chain couples TRBV9 to TRBJ2-1; the table gives TRBD2 as D, unverified against the DNA. The CDR3 spans 8 amino acids, including both terminal residues. Germline CDR1 SGDLS, CDR2 YYNGEE. CDR3 sequence: CASSPVAG.

As concerns this clonotype: One end of the junction does not line up with germline, which may come from a read error. The chain combines TRBV6-2 or TRBV6-3 with TRBJ2-1; D ambiguous. This CDR3 is 14 amino acids long. CDR1 is MNHEY, CDR2 SVGEGT, per germline. For the CDR3, the DNA is TGTGCCAGCAGCCTCCTTAGCTCTTACATTGAGCAGTTCTTC. Its protein is CASSLLSSYIEQFF.

This clonotype came up many times. The gene calls are TRBV7-6 and TRBJ2-6, with TRBD1 matching 8 bases. Germline CDR1 reads SGHVS; CDR2 reads FNYEAQ. V shed 4 bases, J shed 0 bases, and the junction held 2 bases outside the gene matches. The CDR3 has 16 residues. CDR3 protein: CASSSTGGSGANVLTF. CDR3 in DNA: TGTGCCAGCAGCTCAACAGGGGGCTCTGGGGCCAACGTCCTGACTTTC.

This clonotype was seen many times. The chain is built from TRBV5-1 and TRBJ1-1, with D unclear. The V gene lost 4 bases and the J gene lost 1 base, with 11 bases spanning the gap. Germline CDR1 and CDR2: SGHRS and YFSETQ. The CDR3 has 14 residues. CDR3 coding DNA: TGCGCCAGCAGCACCACGACGGGGAACACTGAAGCTTTCTTT. Residues: CASSTTTGNTEAFF.

This rearrangement joins TRBV7-2 to TRBJ2-1; D possibly corresponds to TRBD1 (5 bases). CDR3 size: 13 residues. Germline values: CDR1 SGHTA, CDR2 FQGNSA. V was cut by 4 bases and J by 6 bases, with 10 bases left in between. In nucleotides, the CDR3 is TGTGCCAGCAGCTCAGGGCCTTTCAATGAGCAGTTCTTC. Residues: CASSSGPFNEQFF.

This clonotype was detected many times. The chain recombines TRBV6-2 or TRBV6-3 with TRBJ1-1, with 11 bases that match TRBD1. CDR1 and CDR2 (germline): MNHEY, SVGEGT. V dropped 0 bases and J dropped 2; count of bases not matched to a gene: 11. The CDR3 is 19 residues long. The CDR3 nucleotides are TGTGCCAGCAGTTACTCGGACAGGGGGCGAAGAAGATTAAACACTGAAGCTTTCTTT. Residues: CASSYSDRGRRRLNTEAFF.

At least ten counts were recorded for this clonotype. The gene calls are TRBV25-1 and TRBJ2-3; 10 bases fit TRBD2. J was trimmed by 0 bases and V by 3 bases; bases with no gene match: 9. The CDR3 sequence is 18 residues long. The germline gives CDR1 MGHDK, CDR2 SYGVNS. The CDR3 sequence is CASSDRAGGLASTDTQYF. The CDR3 coding sequence is TGTGCCAGCAGTGACCGAGCGGGAGGGTTGGCTAGCACAGATACGCAGTATTTT.

This clonotype was detected many times. The chain recombines TRBV7-2 with TRBJ2-7; D is possibly TRBD1 (6 bases). The CDR3 covers 13 residues. From germline, CDR1 is SGHTA and CDR2 FQGNSA. With 4 bases removed from V and 2 bases from J, the gap between germline ends came to 9 bases. The CDR3 nucleotides are TGTGCCAGCAGCTCAGACAGGACCTACGAGCAGTACTTC. Its protein product is CASSSDRTYEQYF.

This clonotype was seen ten or more times. The chain has TRBV6-2 or TRBV6-3 and TRBJ2-5; the D gene is possibly TRBD1 (6 bases). This CDR3 spans 14 amino acids. Trimming pared 2 bases from V and 3 bases from J, leaving 10 bases between. From germline, CDR1 is MNHEY and CDR2 SVGEGT. The CDR3 DNA sequence: TGTGCCAGCAGTTACGGGGACATCAAAGAGACCCAGTACTTC. It encodes CASSYGDIKETQYF.

This clonotype was found a few times. The V and J genes are TRBV2 and TRBJ1-2; a possible D gene is TRBD1 (6 bases). The germline CDR1 and CDR2 sequences are SNHLY and FYNNEI. V lost 6 bases, J lost 8 bases, and 13 bases lay in between. This CDR3 comprises 12 residues. CDR3 amino acids: CASRRGSGGYTF. The CDR3 DNA follows: TGTGCCAGCAGGAGGGGGTCGGGCGGCTACACCTTC.

With regard to this clonotype: A far larger clone differs by one base, so this is likely a read error. This chain links TRBV5-8 with TRBJ1-1; D ambiguous. CDR1 and CDR2 from the germline V gene are SGHTS and YDEGEE. This CDR3 contains 15 residues. For the CDR3, the DNA is TGTGTCAGCAGCTTGGGAAAACATATGAACACTGAAGCTTTCTTT. Translated: CVSSLGKHMNTEAFF.

This clonotype was observed many times. The chain employs TRBV6-2 or TRBV6-3 and TRBJ2-5; D not certain. The germline V and J ends were trimmed by 7 bases and 2 bases, with 17 bases remaining between them. This CDR3 contains 15 residues. In germline, CDR1 is MNHEY, CDR2 SVGEGT. CDR3 sequence reads: CASTLLGRLQETQYF. In nucleotides, the CDR3 is TGTGCCAGCACTCTCCTCGGACGCTTGCAAGAGACCCAGTACTTC.

This clonotype was recorded a few times. The V and J genes are TRBV12-3 or TRBV12-4 and TRBJ1-5; D gene uncertain. This CDR3 is 17 amino acids long. The V end lost 2 bases, the J end lost 6 bases, and 20 bases lay between the germline ends. CDR3 region: CASSLMVRERERQPQHF. DNA of the CDR3: TGTGCCAGCAGTTTAATGGTGCGTGAGCGGGAACGTCAGCCCCAGCATTTT.

This clonotype was seen at least ten times. V gene TRBV12-3 or TRBV12-4 combines with J gene TRBJ1-1; D might be TRBD1 (5 bases). The CDR3 totals 14 residues. V was clipped by 6 bases and J by 0 bases, with 11 bases between them. For the CDR3, the DNA is TGTGCCAGCAGACGAATCAGGGTGAACACTGAAGCTTTCTTT. This translates into CASRRIRVNTEAFF.

This clonotype has a count of ten or more. The V call is TRBV12-3 or TRBV12-4, the J call TRBJ2-2; D remains unclear. V was shortened by 3 bases and J by 3 bases, with 14 bases between the two germline ends. The CDR3 extends over 16 amino acids. In nucleotides, the CDR3 is TGTGCCAGCAGTTTTCAAGGTCTGTGGGACACCGGGGAGCTGTTTTTT. It encodes CASSFQGLWDTGELFF.

The chain has TRBV7-2 and TRBJ2-5, with TRBD2 as a possible D gene (5 bases). V gave up 3 bases and J gave up 0 bases, with 14 bases separating them. Germline loops: CDR1 SGHTA, CDR2 FQGNSA. The CDR3 is made up of 16 amino acids. CDR3 loop: CASSFRARGYQETQYF. The CDR3 DNA reads as TGTGCCAGCAGCTTTAGGGCTAGAGGGTACCAAGAGACCCAGTACTTC.

This clonotype was seen at least ten times. The rearrangement uses TRBV7-2 and TRBJ2-3; 12 nucleotides line up with TRBD2. The germline gives CDR1 SGHTA, CDR2 FQGNSA. V was pared by 3 bases and J by 3 bases, with 7 bases of the junction left unmatched. The CDR3 totals 17 residues. CDR3 sequence reads: CASSFRLAGVMTDTQYF. CDR3 in DNA: TGTGCCAGCAGCTTTCGACTAGCGGGAGTAATGACAGATACGCAGTATTTT.

This clonotype has at least ten counts. The chain combines TRBV21-1 with TRBJ1-3; the table gives TRBD1 as D, unverified against the DNA. TRBV21-1 is a pseudogene locus. The CDR3 totals 17 residues. Here the CDR3 DNA reads TGTGCCAGCCCTGGGCGACAGGGACTCAGCTCTGGAAACACCATATATTTT. Protein product: CASPGRQGLSSGNTIYF.

This clonotype was detected ten times or more. This sequence joins TRBV12-3 or TRBV12-4 and TRBJ1-1; TRBD1 agrees at 8 bases. The V segment lost 6 bases and the J segment 2 bases; nucleotides outside the gene matches: 2. The CDR3 is 13 residues long. The CDR3 DNA follows: TGTGCCAGCAGCGGACAGGGAAACACTGAAGCTTTCTTT. Its translation: CASSGQGNTEAFF.

This clonotype was recorded at least ten times. The V and J genes are TRBV18 and TRBJ2-3, with D possibly matching TRBD2 (6 bases). From germline, CDR1 is KGHSH and CDR2 LQKENI. The CDR3 totals 16 residues. V was shortened by 1 base and J by 5 bases, with 16 bases between the two germline ends. CDR3 bases: TGTGCCAGCTCACCACAAGCTTTCGGGAGTGGAGATACGCAGTATTTT. Translating gives CASSPQAFGSGDTQYF.

This clonotype has ten or more counts. The gene calls are TRBV27 and TRBJ2-5, with 10 bases identical to TRBD2. After removal of 6 bases from V and 4 bases from J, the junction contained 8 bases not matched to a gene. Germline V gene sequence: CDR1 MNHEY, CDR2 SMNVEV (reference sequence). The CDR3 has 15 amino acids. CDR3 protein: CASSRAGGLRETQYF. CDR3 DNA sequence: TGTGCCAGCAGCCGAGCGGGGGGGCTCAGAGAGACCCAGTACTTC.